The rows below give T cell receptor beta chains drawn from one sample of a study of blood T cell repertoires in COVID-19. Profiled with immunoSEQ multiplex PCR; TCRdb holds only in-frame clones, not every one. The sample lists 95,000 to 150,000 clones, 85% to 90% occurring once. Sequenced material: peripheral blood. The receptors derive from a woman aged 45 to 65 with acute or convalescent COVID-19. CDR3s include the opening cysteine and the closing phenylalanine or tryptophan. A D gene is named only where the DNA matches it firmly. Clone size is stated in some rows and not others, as once, few, many or a class when expanded.

>.|TRBJ2-1|TRBD2|TRBV7-2
TGTGCCAGCAGCTTTACCGGGACTACTTACAATGAGCAGTTCTTC
CASSFTGTTYNEQFF
>.|TRBJ1-1|TRBD1|TRBV7-9
TGTGCCAGCAGTCCTGGACAGGACACTGAAGCTTTCTTT
CASSPGQDTEAFF
>.|TRBJ1-4|.|TRBV30
TGTGCCTGGACCTGGGCCGCAACTAATGAAAAACTGTTTTTT
CAWTWAATNEKLFF
>.|TRBJ2-7|.|TRBV18
TGTGCCAGCTCACCACCTCTGGGGGCCCCGTATAACGAGCAGTACTTC
CASSPPLGAPYNEQYF
>.|TRBJ2-5|.|TRBV27
TGTGCCAGCAGTTTACGGTTGACAGGTACTCAAGAGACCCAGTACTTC
CASSLRLTGTQETQYF
>once|TRBJ2-1|TRBD1|TRBV6-2/TRBV6-3
TGTGCCAGCAGTTACTCTGGACAGGGCGTCCCTGTATACAATGAGCAGTTCTTC
CASSYSGQGVPVYNEQFF
>.|TRBJ2-1|TRBD1|TRBV24-1
TGTGCCACAGCCGGGACAGGGACCTACAATGAGCAGTTCTTC
CATAGTGTYNEQFF
>.|TRBJ2-7|TRBD2|TRBV3-1/TRBV3-2
TGTGCCAGCAGCCGTCTAGCGGGAGACCTCTACGAGCAGTACTTC
CASSRLAGDLYEQYF
>.|TRBJ2-1|TRBD1|TRBV7-2
TGTGCCAGCAGCACACAGGGGTCAACCTACAATGAGCAGTTCTTC
CASSTQGSTYNEQFF
>.|TRBJ2-5|.|TRBV15
TGTGCCACCAGCAGAGATAGGGGCCAAGAGACCCAGTACTTC
CATSRDRGQETQYF
>.|TRBJ1-1|.|TRBV27
TGTGCCAGCAGTTTCCAGGGGCAGAACACTGAAGCTTTCTTT
CASSFQGQNTEAFF
>.|TRBJ2-7|TRBD2|TRBV4-1
TGCGCCAGCAGCCAAGAAGTAACTCGCGGGAGGGCCTACGAGCAGTACTTC
CASSQEVTRGRAYEQYF
>.|TRBJ2-7|.|TRBV6-2/TRBV6-3
TGTGCCAGCAGTTATGAGGCGGGTAGCTCCTACGAGCAGTACTTC
CASSYEAGSSYEQYF
>.|TRBJ2-1|TRBD2|TRBV2
TGTGCCAGCAGGGGACTAGCGGGAACCAATGAGCAGTTCTTC
CASRGLAGTNEQFF
>.|TRBJ2-1|.|TRBV5-1
TGCGCCAGCAGCTTGGAGGTTGGAGGGGGCTTAAGTGAGCAGTTCTTC
CASSLEVGGGLSEQFF
>.|TRBJ1-2|.|TRBV4-2
TGTGCCAGCAGCCCTCTCGCGGGGCGTAACTATGGCTACACCTTC
CASSPLAGRNYGYTF
>.|TRBJ2-5|.|TRBV18
TGTGCCAGCTCACCCCCCCAGGAGACCCAGTACTTC
CASSPPQETQYF
>once|TRBJ2-1|.|TRBV30
TGTGCCTGGAGTCTGGACTGGTCCTACAATGAGCAGTTCTTC
CAWSLDWSYNEQFF
>.|TRBJ1-2|.|TRBV29-1
TGCAGCGGATGGGAGGGACCCCCGGAGACCTATGGCTACACCTTC
CSGWEGPPETYGYTF
>.|TRBJ1-5|.|TRBV27
TGTGCCAGCAGTTTATCTGAGGGAACTAATCAGCCCCAGCATTTT
CASSLSEGTNQPQHF
>.|TRBJ2-2|.|TRBV11-2
TGTGCCAGCAGCTTAGGACTAGACGGGGGCGGGGAGCTGTTTTTT
CASSLGLDGGGELFF
>.|TRBJ2-2|.|TRBV6-2/TRBV6-3
TGTGCCAGCAGTGGTCGGGGTGGGGAGCTGTTTTTT
CASSGRGGELFF